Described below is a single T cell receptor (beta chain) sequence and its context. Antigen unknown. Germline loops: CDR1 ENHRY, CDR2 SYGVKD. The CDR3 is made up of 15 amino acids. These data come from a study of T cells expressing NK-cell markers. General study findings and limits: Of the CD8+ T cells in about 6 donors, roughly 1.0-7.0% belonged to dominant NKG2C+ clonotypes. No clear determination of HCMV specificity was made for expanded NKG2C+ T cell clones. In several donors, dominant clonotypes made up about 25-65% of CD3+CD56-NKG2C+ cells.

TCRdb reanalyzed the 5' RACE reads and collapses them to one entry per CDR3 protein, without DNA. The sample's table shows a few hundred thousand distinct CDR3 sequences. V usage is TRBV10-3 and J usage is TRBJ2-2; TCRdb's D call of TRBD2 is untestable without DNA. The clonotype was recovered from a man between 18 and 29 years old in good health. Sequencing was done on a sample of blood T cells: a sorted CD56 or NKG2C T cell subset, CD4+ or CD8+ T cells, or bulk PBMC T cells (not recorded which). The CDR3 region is CATGPGLAVAGELFF.